Detailed here is one T cell receptor (beta chain). Samples came from healthy bone marrow donors. CDR3 length: 14 residues. Trimming at V came to 2 bases and at J to 5 bases, leaving 5 bases not matched to a gene. Germline V gene lookup returns CDR1 SGHAT and CDR2 FQDESV (reference sequence). The study ran its PCR with 60 Vbeta and 13 Jbeta primers. Measured with immunoSEQ multiplex PCR; TCRdb has only the in-frame clones, and not every one. The data show roughly 200,000 clones, roughly 88% seen once. These data come from a study of cytomegalovirus exposure and HLA in healthy donors. At the level of the study: Samples from HLA-typed donors yielded about 80 million unique TCRs in an early data release.

Material: PBMCs. This chain links TRBV11-1 with TRBJ2-5, with TRBD2 matching over 7 bases. The source is a boy aged 2 to 10 in good health and CMV-seronegative. CDR3 sequence reads: CASSLPSGRETQYF. The CDR3 DNA sequence: TGTGCCAGCAGCTTACCTAGCGGAAGGGAGACCCAGTACTTC. The complete variable domain, with remaining parts taken from reference TRBV11-1 and TRBJ2-5, reads EAEVAQSPRYKITEKSQAVAFWCDPISGHATLYWYRQILGQGPELLVQFQDESVVDDSQLPKDRFSAERLKGVDSTLKIQPAELGDSAMYLCASSLPSGRETQYFGPGTRLLVL.